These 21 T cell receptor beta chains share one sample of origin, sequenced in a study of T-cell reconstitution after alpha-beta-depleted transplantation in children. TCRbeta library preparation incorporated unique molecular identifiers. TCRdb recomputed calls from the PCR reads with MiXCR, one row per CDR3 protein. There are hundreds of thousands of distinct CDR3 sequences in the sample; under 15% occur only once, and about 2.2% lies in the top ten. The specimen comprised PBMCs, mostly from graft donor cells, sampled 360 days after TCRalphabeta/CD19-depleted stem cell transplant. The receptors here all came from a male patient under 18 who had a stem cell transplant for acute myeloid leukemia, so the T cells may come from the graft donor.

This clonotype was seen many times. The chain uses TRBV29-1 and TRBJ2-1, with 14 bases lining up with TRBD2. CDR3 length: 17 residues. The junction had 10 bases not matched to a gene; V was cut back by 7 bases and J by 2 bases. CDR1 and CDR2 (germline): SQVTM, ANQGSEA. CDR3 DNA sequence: TGCAGCGCGATTGGGACTAGCGGGAGTTTCGCCTACAATGAGCAGTTCTTC. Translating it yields CSAIGTSGSFAYNEQFF.

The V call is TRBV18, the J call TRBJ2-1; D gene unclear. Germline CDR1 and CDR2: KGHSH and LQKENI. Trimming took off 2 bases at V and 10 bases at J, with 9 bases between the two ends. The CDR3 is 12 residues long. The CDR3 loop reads CASSPTIREQFF. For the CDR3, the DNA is TGTGCCAGCTCACCAACTATACGGGAGCAGTTCTTC.

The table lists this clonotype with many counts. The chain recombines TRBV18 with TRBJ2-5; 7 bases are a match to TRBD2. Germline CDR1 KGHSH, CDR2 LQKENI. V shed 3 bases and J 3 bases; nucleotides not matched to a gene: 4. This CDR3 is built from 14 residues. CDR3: CASSPLAGEETQYF. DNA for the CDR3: TGTGCCAGCTCACCCCTTGCGGGAGAAGAGACCCAGTACTTC.

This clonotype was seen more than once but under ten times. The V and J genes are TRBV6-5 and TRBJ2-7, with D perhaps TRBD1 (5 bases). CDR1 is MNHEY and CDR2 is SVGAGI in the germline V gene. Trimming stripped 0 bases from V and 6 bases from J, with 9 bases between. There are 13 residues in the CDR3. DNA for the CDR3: TGTGCCAGCAGTTACTCCCCCCAGGGCGAGCAGTACTTC. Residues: CASSYSPQGEQYF.

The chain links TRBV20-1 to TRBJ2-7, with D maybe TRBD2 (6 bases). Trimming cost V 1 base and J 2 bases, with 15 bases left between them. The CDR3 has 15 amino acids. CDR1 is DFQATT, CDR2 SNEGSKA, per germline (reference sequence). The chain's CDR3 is CSARVPWDSPYEQYF. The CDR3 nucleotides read TGCAGTGCTAGAGTCCCTTGGGACTCCCCCTACGAGCAGTACTTC.

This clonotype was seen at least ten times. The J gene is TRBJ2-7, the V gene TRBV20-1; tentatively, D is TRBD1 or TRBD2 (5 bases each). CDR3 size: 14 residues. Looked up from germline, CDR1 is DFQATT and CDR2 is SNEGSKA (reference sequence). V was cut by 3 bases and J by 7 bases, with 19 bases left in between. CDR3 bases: TGCAGTGCTAGCTTCGGGACCCCAGATAGAGAGCAGTACTTC. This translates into CSASFGTPDREQYF.

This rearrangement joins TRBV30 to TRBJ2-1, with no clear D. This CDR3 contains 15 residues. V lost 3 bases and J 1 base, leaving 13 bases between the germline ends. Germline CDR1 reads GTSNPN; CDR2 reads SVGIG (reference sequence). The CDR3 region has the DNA TGTGCCTGGAGCCCCGAACAGCTTTCCTACAATGAGCAGTTCTTC. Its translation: CAWSPEQLSYNEQFF.

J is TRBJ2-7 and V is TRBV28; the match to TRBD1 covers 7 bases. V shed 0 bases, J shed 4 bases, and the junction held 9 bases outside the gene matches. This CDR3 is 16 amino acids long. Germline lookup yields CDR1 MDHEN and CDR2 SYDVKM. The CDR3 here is CASSLWIEGAGYEQYF. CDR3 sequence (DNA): TGTGCCAGCAGTTTATGGATAGAGGGGGCTGGATACGAGCAGTACTTC. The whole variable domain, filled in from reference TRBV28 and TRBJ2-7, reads DVKVTQSSRYLVKRTGEKVFLECVQDMDHENMFWYRQDPGLGLRLIYFSYDVKMKEKGDIPEGYSVSREKKERFSLILESASTNQTSMYLCASSLWIEGAGYEQYFGPGTRLTVT.

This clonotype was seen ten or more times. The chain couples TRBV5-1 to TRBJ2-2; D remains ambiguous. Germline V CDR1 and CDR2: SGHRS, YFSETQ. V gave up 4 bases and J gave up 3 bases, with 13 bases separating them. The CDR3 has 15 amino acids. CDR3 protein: CASSRLEQYTGELFF. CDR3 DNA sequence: TGCGCCAGCAGCCGCCTAGAACAATACACCGGGGAGCTGTTTTTT.

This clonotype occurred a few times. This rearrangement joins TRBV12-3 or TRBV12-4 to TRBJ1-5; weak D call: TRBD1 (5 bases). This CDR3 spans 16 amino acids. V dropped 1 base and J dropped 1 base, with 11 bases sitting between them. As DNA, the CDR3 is TGTGCCAGCAGTTTAGAAGGCGGACACAGCAATCAGCCCCAGCATTTT. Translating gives CASSLEGGHSNQPQHF.

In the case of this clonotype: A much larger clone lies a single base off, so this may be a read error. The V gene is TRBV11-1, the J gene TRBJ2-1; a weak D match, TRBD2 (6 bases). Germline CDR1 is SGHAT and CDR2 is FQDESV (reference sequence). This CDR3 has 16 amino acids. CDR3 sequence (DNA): TGTGCCGGCAGCTTGCGTAGCGGAGGCGAGTACAATGAGCAGTTCTTC. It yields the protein CAGSLRSGGEYNEQFF.

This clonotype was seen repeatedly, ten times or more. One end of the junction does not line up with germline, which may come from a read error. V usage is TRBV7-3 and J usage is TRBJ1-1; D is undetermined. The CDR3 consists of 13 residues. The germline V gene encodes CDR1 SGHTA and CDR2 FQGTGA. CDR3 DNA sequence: TGTGCCAGCAGATTAAGGTTGAACACTGAAGCTTTCTTT. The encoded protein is CASRLRLNTEAFF.

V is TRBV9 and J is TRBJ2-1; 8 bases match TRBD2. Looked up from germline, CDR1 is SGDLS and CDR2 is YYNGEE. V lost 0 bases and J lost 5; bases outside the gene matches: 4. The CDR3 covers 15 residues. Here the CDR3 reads CASSVAGGPNNEQFF. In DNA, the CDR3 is TGTGCCAGCAGCGTAGCGGGAGGGCCCAACAATGAGCAGTTCTTC.

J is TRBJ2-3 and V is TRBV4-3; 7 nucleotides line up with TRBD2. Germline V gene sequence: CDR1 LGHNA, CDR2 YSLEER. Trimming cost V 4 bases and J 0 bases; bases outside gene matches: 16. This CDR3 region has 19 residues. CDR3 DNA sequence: TGCGCCAGCAGCCGAACTATTGCGGGAGATTTTATGAGCACAGATACGCAGTATTTT. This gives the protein CASSRTIAGDFMSTDTQYF.

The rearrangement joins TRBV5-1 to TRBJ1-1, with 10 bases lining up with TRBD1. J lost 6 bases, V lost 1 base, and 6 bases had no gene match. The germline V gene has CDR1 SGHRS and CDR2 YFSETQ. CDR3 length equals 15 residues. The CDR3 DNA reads TGCGCCAGCAGCTTGACCCGGGACAGGGGCTCTGAAGCTTTCTTT. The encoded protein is CASSLTRDRGSEAFF.

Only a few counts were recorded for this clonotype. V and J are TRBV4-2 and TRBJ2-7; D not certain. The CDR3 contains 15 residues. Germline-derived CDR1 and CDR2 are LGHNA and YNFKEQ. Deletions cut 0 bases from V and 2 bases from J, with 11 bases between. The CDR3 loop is CASSQDQEHAYEQYF. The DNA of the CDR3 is TGTGCCAGCAGCCAAGACCAGGAGCACGCCTACGAGCAGTACTTC.

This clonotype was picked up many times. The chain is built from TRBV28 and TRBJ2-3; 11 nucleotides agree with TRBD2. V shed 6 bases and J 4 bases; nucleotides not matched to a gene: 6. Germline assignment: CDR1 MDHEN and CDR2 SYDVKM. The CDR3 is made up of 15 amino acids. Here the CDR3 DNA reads TGTGCCAGCAGGGTAGCGGGAGGGCCAGCAGATACGCAGTATTTT. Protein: CASRVAGGPADTQYF.

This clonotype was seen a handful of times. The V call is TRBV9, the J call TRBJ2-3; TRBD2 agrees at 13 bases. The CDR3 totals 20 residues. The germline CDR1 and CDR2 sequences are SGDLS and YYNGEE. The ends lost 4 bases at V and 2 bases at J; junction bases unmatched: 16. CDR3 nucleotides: TGTGCCAGCAGCTCCCGACTAGCGGGAGGCAGGGTAGGGAACACAGATACGCAGTATTTT. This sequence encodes CASSSRLAGGRVGNTDTQYF.

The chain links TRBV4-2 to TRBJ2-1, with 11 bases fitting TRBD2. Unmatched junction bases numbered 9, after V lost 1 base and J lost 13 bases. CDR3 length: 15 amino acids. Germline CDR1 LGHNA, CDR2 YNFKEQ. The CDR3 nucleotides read TGTGCCAGCAGCCAAGGCACTAGCGGGAGCCACCCACAGTTCTTC. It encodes CASSQGTSGSHPQFF.

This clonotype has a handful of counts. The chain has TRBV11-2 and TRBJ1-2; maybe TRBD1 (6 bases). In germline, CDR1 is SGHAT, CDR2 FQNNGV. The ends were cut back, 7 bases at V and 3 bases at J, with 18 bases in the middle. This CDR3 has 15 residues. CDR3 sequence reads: CASKTEQGFYYGYTF. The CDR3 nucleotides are TGTGCCAGCAAAACAGAACAGGGCTTTTACTATGGCTACACCTTC.

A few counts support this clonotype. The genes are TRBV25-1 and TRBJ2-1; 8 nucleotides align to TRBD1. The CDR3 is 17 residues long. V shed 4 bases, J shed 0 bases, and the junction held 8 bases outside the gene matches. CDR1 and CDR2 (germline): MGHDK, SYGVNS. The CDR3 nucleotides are TGTGCCAGCAGTGTAGGGACAGGAATTAGCTCCTACAATGAGCAGTTCTTC. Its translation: CASSVGTGISSYNEQFF.